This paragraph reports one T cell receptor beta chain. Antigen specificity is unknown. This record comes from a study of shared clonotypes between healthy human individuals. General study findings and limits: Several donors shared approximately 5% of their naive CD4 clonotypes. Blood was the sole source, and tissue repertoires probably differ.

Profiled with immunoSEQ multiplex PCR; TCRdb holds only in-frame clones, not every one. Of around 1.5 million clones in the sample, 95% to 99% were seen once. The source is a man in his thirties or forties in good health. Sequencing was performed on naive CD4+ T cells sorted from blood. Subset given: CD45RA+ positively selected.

Here the CDR3 DNA reads TGTGCCAGCAGTTACTTCGGGACTAGCACAGATACGCAGTATTTT. It specifies CASSYFGTSTDTQYF. This chain uses TRBV6-5 with TRBJ2-3, with D tentatively TRBD2 (6 bases). Trimming took 1 base from V and 0 from J, leaving 8 bases between them. The germline gives CDR1 MNHEY, CDR2 SVGAGI. This CDR3 region has 15 residues.